The rows below give T cell receptor beta chains drawn from one sample of a study of CD8 T cells in ankylosing spondylitis. TCRdb re-analysed the 5' RACE reads in MiXCR, keeping a single row per CDR3 protein. The table lists about 92,000 distinct CDR3 sequences, about 8.1% of them singletons. Sample: blood, either unsorted or a sorted T cell fraction (not recorded which). The receptor set was obtained from a male donor with ankylosing spondylitis or in good health (not recorded which). CDR3s include the opening cysteine and the closing phenylalanine or tryptophan. The D gene is left open where the match is weak. The listing skips clone size in some rows; elsewhere it reads once, few, many or a size class.

V gene,clone size,J gene,D gene,CDR3 protein,CDR3 DNA
TRBV7-2,many,TRBJ1-6,.,CASSLGSSRSPLHF,TGTGCCAGCAGCTTAGGGAGTTCAAGGTCACCCCTCCACTTT
TRBV7-7,many,TRBJ2-1,TRBD1,CASSPDRGLYNEQFF,TGTGCTAGCAGCCCGGACAGGGGCCTCTACAATGAGCAGTTCTTC
TRBV6-5,many,TRBJ2-5,.,CASSYGGGFDSLRQETQYF,TGTGCCAGCAGTTACGGAGGGGGTTTCGATAGTCTACGCCAAGAGACCCAGTACTTC
TRBV29-1,medium-sized,TRBJ2-7,.,CSVDSAYEQYF,TGCAGCGTTGACAGTGCCTACGAGCAGTACTTC
TRBV20-1,many,TRBJ2-5,TRBD2,CSWASGGAQETQYF,TGCAGCTGGGCTAGCGGGGGGGCGCAAGAGACCCAGTACTTC
TRBV19,few,TRBJ2-2,TRBD1,CAIQGASNTGELFF,TGTGCCATCCAGGGGGCCTCGAACACCGGGGAGCTGTTTTTT
TRBV19,few,TRBJ1-4,.,CASSPRNEKLFF,TGTGCCAGTAGTCCGAGAAACGAAAAACTGTTTTTT
TRBV7-9,few,TRBJ2-5,TRBD1,CASSAGTVSKETQYF,TGTGCCAGCAGCGCCGGGACAGTCTCCAAGGAGACCCAGTACTTC
TRBV7-7,many,TRBJ2-2,.,CASSLSGFDTGELFF,TGTGCTAGCAGCTTATCGGGCTTCGACACCGGGGAGCTGTTTTTT
TRBV11-2,many,TRBJ2-7,.,CASHGPNYEQYF,TGTGCCAGCCACGGACCGAACTACGAGCAGTACTTC
TRBV11-1,few,TRBJ2-7,TRBD1,CASSLARTGIYEQYF,TGTGCCAGCAGCTTAGCGCGGACAGGGATCTACGAGCAGTACTTC
TRBV7-8,.,TRBJ1-2,.,CASSLVPGVNYGYTF,TGTGCCAGCAGCTTGGTTCCGGGGGTAAACTATGGCTACACCTTC
TRBV2,.,TRBJ2-3,.,CASTGTDTQYF,TGTGCCAGTACAGGGACAGATACGCAGTATTTT
TRBV14,many,TRBJ2-7,TRBD1,CASSPTYTGGDSYEQYF,TGTGCCAGCAGCCCTACCTATACAGGGGGCGATTCCTACGAGCAGTACTTC
TRBV6-4,many,TRBJ2-3,.,CASSDRQDPIQYPTDTQYF,TGTGCCAGCAGTGACCGACAGGACCCCATACAATACCCCACAGATACGCAGTATTTT
TRBV4-2,many,TRBJ1-1,TRBD1,CASSARQGTTNTEAFF,TGTGCCAGCAGCGCTCGACAGGGGACGACGAACACTGAAGCTTTCTTT
TRBV12-3/TRBV12-4,.,TRBJ1-2,.,CASSLALDGGDYGYTF,TGTGCCAGCAGTTTAGCCTTGGACGGGGGAGATTATGGCTACACCTTC
TRBV5-1,many,TRBJ1-1,.,CASSFGRDTEAFF,TGCGCCAGCAGCTTCGGACGGGACACTGAAGCTTTCTTT
TRBV9,.,TRBJ1-1,.,CASSVEFRGETEAFF,TGTGCCAGCAGCGTAGAGTTTAGAGGGGAAACTGAAGCTTTCTTT
TRBV12-3/TRBV12-4,many,TRBJ2-1,.,CASSDQGYEQFF,TGTGCCAGCAGTGACCAGGGTTATGAGCAGTTCTTC